Following are 27 T cell receptor beta chains from one sample sequenced in a study of cytomegalovirus exposure and HLA in healthy donors. 13 Jbeta primers and 60 Vbeta primers were used for the PCR. Some clones are missing from TCRdb's copy, which holds only in-frame ones; the method was immunoSEQ multiplex PCR. Altogether under 200,000 clones are present, approximately 71% being singletons, with the ten largest covering 7.7%. Sequencing used PBMCs. The receptor source for this set is a woman between 40 and 50 years old in good health and CMV-seropositive.

V is TRBV25-1 and J is TRBJ2-7; 12 positions match TRBD2. The CDR3 runs to 15 residues. V was clipped by 3 bases and J by 2 bases; unmatched bases: 2. Looked up from germline, CDR1 is MGHDK and CDR2 is SYGVNS. The CDR3 is CASSDRLAGAYEQYF. Here the CDR3 DNA reads TGTGCCAGCAGTGACAGACTAGCGGGAGCCTACGAGCAGTACTTC.

This chain uses TRBV29-1 with TRBJ2-1, with D possibly being TRBD1 (5 bases). V shed 4 bases and J shed 6 bases, with 10 bases lying between them. The germline CDR1 and CDR2 sequences are SQVTM and ANQGSEA. The CDR3 contains 12 residues. In DNA form, the CDR3 reads TGCAGCGTTGTCACAGGCCCCAATGAGCAGTTCTTC. It translates to CSVVTGPNEQFF.

The V call is TRBV28, the J call TRBJ1-5; D ambiguous. This CDR3 region has 13 residues. V lost 8 bases and J 7 bases, leaving 15 bases between the germline ends. Per germline, CDR1 MDHEN and CDR2 SYDVKM. The CDR3 DNA reads TGTGCCAGCTCCCGTGGAGGGAGCCAGCCCCAGCATTTT. Amino acids: CASSRGGSQPQHF. Full variable domain (rest looked up from reference TRBV28 and TRBJ1-5): DVKVTQSSRYLVKRTGEKVFLECVQDMDHENMFWYRQDPGLGLRLIYFSYDVKMKEKGDIPEGYSVSREKKERFSLILESASTNQTSMYLCASSRGGSQPQHFGDGTRLSIL.

The chain uses TRBV4-1 and TRBJ1-1; 7 nucleotides align to TRBD1. The CDR3 extends over 13 amino acids. CDR1 is MGHRA, CDR2 YSYEKL, per germline. The V gene end was trimmed by 1 base and the J gene end by 6 bases; junction bases not matched to a gene: 2. For the CDR3, the DNA is TGCGCCAGCAGCCAAGCAGACAGGGCTGAAGCTTTCTTT. It encodes CASSQADRAEAFF.

The chain recombines TRBV25-1 with TRBJ1-1, with 9 bases lining up with TRBD1. This CDR3 has 16 amino acids. CDR1 and CDR2 from the germline V gene are MGHDK and SYGVNS. Trimming cost V 3 bases and J 0 bases; bases outside gene matches: 5. The CDR3 spells CASSDARTGVNTEAFF. CDR3 sequence (DNA): TGTGCCAGCAGTGATGCCCGGACAGGGGTGAACACTGAAGCTTTCTTT.

In this sample, this clone turned up once. The V call is TRBV11-2, the J call TRBJ2-1; D is possibly TRBD2 (5 bases). The CDR3 is 13 residues long. Germline-derived CDR1 and CDR2 are SGHAT and FQNNGV. V gave up 0 bases and J gave up 11 bases, with 11 bases separating them. CDR3 sequence: CASSLEPGIQQFF. CDR3 bases: TGTGCCAGCAGCTTAGAACCGGGGATCCAGCAGTTCTTC.

A few counts support this clone. The rearrangement links TRBV5-4 to TRBJ1-3, with D possibly TRBD1 on 6 matching bases. The CDR3 sequence is 15 residues long. The germline CDR1 and CDR2 sequences are SGHNT and YYREEE (reference sequence). Trimming shortened V by 3 bases and J by 0 bases, and 10 bases separated the two germline ends. The CDR3 DNA is TGTGCCAGCAGCTGGGGGGGGCGCTCTGGAAACACCATATATTTT. Protein: CASSWGGRSGNTIYF.

The V and J genes are TRBV5-1 and TRBJ1-1; D not resolved. V gave up 3 bases and J gave up 0 bases, with 12 bases separating them. CDR1 is SGHRS and CDR2 is YFSETQ in the germline V gene. The CDR3 runs to 15 residues. The CDR3 protein is CASSSDGNMNTEAFF. DNA for the CDR3: TGCGCCAGCAGCTCGGACGGGAACATGAACACTGAAGCTTTCTTT.

The chain recombines TRBV5-1 with TRBJ1-3, with 8 bases matching TRBD1. The CDR3 totals 16 residues. The V gene end was trimmed by 4 bases and the J gene end by 0 bases; junction bases not matched to a gene: 6. CDR1 SGHRS and CDR2 YFSETQ come from the germline V gene. DNA for the CDR3: TGCGCCAGCAGCCTCGGACAGGGAATCTCTGGAAACACCATATATTTT. It is translated as CASSLGQGISGNTIYF.

This clone was counted between two and nine times. CDR3 DNA: TGTGCCAGCAGCTTGGGGGGACAGCTATATGGCTACACCTTC. Its translation: CASSLGGQLYGYTF. The chain joins TRBV5-4 to TRBJ1-2, with TRBD1 matching over 7 bases. CDR1 is SGHNT, CDR2 YYREEE, per germline (reference sequence). V trimming: 0 bases; J trimming: 5 bases; junction bases outside the gene matches: 4. This CDR3 contains 14 residues.

This clone was recorded a few times. The chain joins TRBV7-3 to TRBJ2-3, with a possible D match to TRBD2 (7 bases). The germline V gene encodes CDR1 SGHTA and CDR2 FQGTGA. Trimming removed 5 bases at V and 0 bases at J, with 12 bases between. The CDR3 length is 15 residues. The CDR3 here is CASSRGGRSTDTQYF. The CDR3, as DNA: TGTGCCAGCAGCAGGGGGGGGAGAAGCACAGATACGCAGTATTTT.

The CDR3 protein is CASSLASGNEQFF. The CDR3 DNA reads TGTGCCAGCAGCTTAGCTAGCGGGAATGAGCAGTTCTTC. V is TRBV11-3 and J is TRBJ2-1; 8 bases fit TRBD2. Germline V CDR1 and CDR2: SGHNT, YENEEA. The ends lost 1 base at V and 7 bases at J; junction bases unmatched: 0. This CDR3 is 13 amino acids long.

This chain joins TRBV28 and TRBJ2-7; 7 nucleotides align to TRBD1. The junction had 9 bases not matched to a gene; V was cut back by 3 bases and J by 4 bases. Per the germline V gene, CDR1 is MDHEN and CDR2 is SYDVKM. The CDR3 runs to 15 residues. The CDR3: CASSFRSRGSYEQYF. As DNA, the CDR3 is TGTGCCAGCAGTTTCCGTTCCAGGGGGTCGTACGAGCAGTACTTC.

This sequence joins TRBV7-3 and TRBJ2-1, with 9 bases aligning to TRBD2. CDR3 length: 16 residues. The V gene's germline CDR1 is SGHTA and CDR2 FQGTGA. V was pared by 5 bases and J by 2 bases, with 7 bases of the junction left unmatched. The chain's CDR3 is CASSPQSSGTYNEQFF. For the CDR3, the DNA is TGTGCCAGCAGCCCCCAATCTAGCGGGACCTACAATGAGCAGTTCTTC.

V usage is TRBV27 and J usage is TRBJ2-7, with D possibly TRBD2 on 6 matching bases. The CDR3 is made up of 16 amino acids. The ends were cut back, 7 bases at V and 0 bases at J, with 19 bases in the middle. CDR1 is MNHEY and CDR2 is SMNVEV in the germline V gene (reference sequence). CDR3 sequence: CASTPSAGHSSYEQYF. The CDR3 nucleotides read TGTGCCAGCACCCCTTCGGCGGGGCATAGCTCCTACGAGCAGTACTTC.

The chain combines TRBV28 with TRBJ1-1; D remains ambiguous. The CDR3 spans 14 residues. Trimming took off 4 bases at V and 3 bases at J, with 12 bases between the two ends. Germline V CDR1 and CDR2: MDHEN, SYDVKM. CDR3 bases: TGTGCCAGCAGTTCCCAAGCGTCTTACACTGAAGCTTTCTTT. Its translation is CASSSQASYTEAFF.

The count of this clone is one. The chain links TRBV7-2 to TRBJ2-2; possible D gene TRBD1, 5 bases. Trimming removed 0 bases from V and 4 bases from J, with 12 bases in between. The germline gives CDR1 SGHTA, CDR2 FQGNSA. This CDR3 comprises 16 residues. The CDR3 bases are TGTGCCAGCAGCTTAGCGACCAGGGTCAGCACCGGGGAGCTGTTTTTT. Protein: CASSLATRVSTGELFF. Drawing the rest from reference TRBV7-2 and TRBJ2-2, the complete variable domain is GAGVSQSPSNKVTEKGKDVELRCDPISGHTALYWYRQSLGQGLEFLIYFQGNSAPDKSGLPSDRFSAERTGGSVSTLTIQRTQQEDSAVYLCASSLATRVSTGELFFGEGSRLTVL.

This chain links TRBV18 with TRBJ1-3; 9 bases are shared with TRBD1. The CDR3 sequence is 14 residues long. V gave up 4 bases and J gave up 4 bases; unmatched junction bases: 2. Looked up from germline, CDR1 is KGHSH and CDR2 is LQKENI. CDR3 protein: CASSRDREGNTIYF. CDR3 DNA: TGTGCCAGCTCACGGGACAGGGAAGGAAACACCATATATTTT.

The chain has TRBV28 and TRBJ2-1; D is perhaps TRBD1 (5 bases). CDR3 length: 14 residues. The germline V gene has CDR1 MDHEN and CDR2 SYDVKM. Deletions cut 2 bases from V and 5 bases from J, with 10 bases between. The CDR3 here is CASSLRGRDNEQFF. The CDR3 DNA follows: TGTGCCAGCAGTTTACGCGGCAGGGACAATGAGCAGTTCTTC.

V gene TRBV14 combines with J gene TRBJ2-1; D call uncertain. The ends were cut back, 7 bases at V and 11 bases at J, with 15 bases in the middle. The CDR3 is 12 residues long. Germline CDR1 is SGHDN and CDR2 is FVKESK. The CDR3 loop reads CASNLNGVKQFF. The CDR3 nucleotides are TGTGCCAGCAACCTCAACGGAGTCAAGCAGTTCTTC.

The chain recombines TRBV29-1 with TRBJ2-5, with TRBD1 identical over 11 bases. This CDR3 has 16 amino acids. Germline CDR1 and CDR2: SQVTM and ANQGSEA. The V and J ends lost 4 bases and 2 bases, in that order; junction bases with no gene match: 9. CDR3 in amino acids: CSVGRTGGSRQETQYF. CDR3 coding DNA: TGCAGCGTTGGCCGGACAGGGGGCTCGCGTCAAGAGACCCAGTACTTC.

On this clone itself: Within the sample, other DNA sequences also encode this same CDR3. The V call is TRBV28, the J call TRBJ2-7; 11 bases agree with TRBD2. This CDR3 has 15 residues. J gave up 0 bases and V 5 bases, and 3 bases lay outside the gene matches. Germline V gene lookup returns CDR1 MDHEN and CDR2 SYDVKM. The CDR3 nucleotides are TGTGCCAGCAGTCCAGGGACTAGCGGCTCCTACGAGCAGTACTTC. The encoded protein is CASSPGTSGSYEQYF. Together with reference TRBV28 and TRBJ2-7, the CDR3 gives the full variable domain: DVKVTQSSRYLVKRTGEKVFLECVQDMDHENMFWYRQDPGLGLRLIYFSYDVKMKEKGDIPEGYSVSREKKERFSLILESASTNQTSMYLCASSPGTSGSYEQYFGPGTRLTVT.

V and J are TRBV29-1 and TRBJ1-2; D is undetermined. V lost 0 bases and J 7 bases, leaving 6 bases between the germline ends. The CDR3 totals 11 residues. CDR1 and CDR2 (germline): SQVTM, ANQGSEA. In nucleotides, the CDR3 is TGCAGCGTTGAAGATGTCGGTGGCTACACCTTC. Encoded protein: CSVEDVGGYTF.

This clone was seen a few times. This sequence joins TRBV2 and TRBJ1-2; D may be TRBD1 (6 bases). The germline V gene has CDR1 SNHLY and CDR2 FYNNEI. The V end lost 5 bases, the J end lost 5 bases, and 12 bases lay between the germline ends. CDR3 length: 13 amino acids. CDR3 in DNA: TGTGCCAGCAGTCCGCAGGGGTTATATGGCTACACCTTC. It is translated as CASSPQGLYGYTF.

The rearrangement joins TRBV10-2 to TRBJ1-1, with TRBD1 matching 8 bases. Germline values: CDR1 WSHSY, CDR2 SAAADI. J was trimmed by 11 bases and V by 7 bases; bases with no gene match: 12. This CDR3 comprises 13 residues. The CDR3 sequence: CASIGTGSLGAFF. The CDR3 coding sequence is TGCGCCAGCATAGGGACAGGTTCGTTGGGGGCTTTCTTT.

The CDR3 protein is CASSIFGRAVGETQYF. The CDR3, as DNA: TGTGCCAGTAGTATTTTCGGGAGGGCAGTTGGAGAGACCCAGTACTTC. The chain carries TRBV19 and TRBJ2-5, with 8 bases aligning to TRBD2. The CDR3 extends over 16 amino acids. CDR1 and CDR2 from the germline V gene are LNHDA and SQIVND (reference sequence). Unmatched junction bases numbered 10, after V lost 3 bases and J lost 4 bases.

This rearrangement joins TRBV6-6 to TRBJ1-5; 8 nucleotides agree with TRBD1. The CDR3 length is 16 residues. V shed 4 bases and J 0 bases; nucleotides not matched to a gene: 5. The V gene's germline CDR1 is MNHNY and CDR2 SVGAGI (reference sequence). The CDR3 is CASSFDRGHSNQPQHF. The CDR3, as DNA: TGTGCCAGCAGTTTCGACAGGGGACATAGCAATCAGCCCCAGCATTTT.